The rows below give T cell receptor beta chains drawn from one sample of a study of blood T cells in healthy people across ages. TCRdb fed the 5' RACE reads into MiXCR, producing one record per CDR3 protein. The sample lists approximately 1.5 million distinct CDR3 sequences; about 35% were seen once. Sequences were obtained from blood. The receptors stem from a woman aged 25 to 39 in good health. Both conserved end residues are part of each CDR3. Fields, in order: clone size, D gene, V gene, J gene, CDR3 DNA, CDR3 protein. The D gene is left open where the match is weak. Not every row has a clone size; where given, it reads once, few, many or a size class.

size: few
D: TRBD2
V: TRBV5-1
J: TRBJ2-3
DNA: TGCGCCAGCAGACAGATGGCGGGGGGGCCCTCTGATACGCAGTATTTT
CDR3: CASRQMAGGPSDTQYF

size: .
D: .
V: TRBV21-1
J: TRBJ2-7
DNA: TGTGCCAGCAGCAGAAGCGGGACAGGTAATAGCACCTACGAGCAGTACTTC
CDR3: CASSRSGTGNSTYEQYF

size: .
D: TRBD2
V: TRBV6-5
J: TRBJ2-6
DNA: TGTGCCAGCAAACGGGAGGTTGGGGCCAACGTCCTGACTTTC
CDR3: CASKREVGANVLTF

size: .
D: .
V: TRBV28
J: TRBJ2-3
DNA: TGTGCCAGCAGCGGGACCGGGACACTAACCGGGGCTACGCAGTATTTT
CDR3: CASSGTGTLTGATQYF

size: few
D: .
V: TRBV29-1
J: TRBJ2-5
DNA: TGCGGAGGGAACGATCTCGAAGAGACCCAGTACTTC
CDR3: CGGNDLEETQYF

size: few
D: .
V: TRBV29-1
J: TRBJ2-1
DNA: TGCAGCGTTGTGACGGCCGGGGAGCAGTTCTTC
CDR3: CSVVTAGEQFF

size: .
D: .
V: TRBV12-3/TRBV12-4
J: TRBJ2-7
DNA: TGTGCCAGCAGTTTAGCGTTAGGATACAATGAGCAGTACTTC
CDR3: CASSLALGYNEQYF

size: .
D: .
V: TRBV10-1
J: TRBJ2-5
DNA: TGCGCCAGCAGCGCTTCGTTTGGGTCGTCACAGTACTTC
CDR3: CASSASFGSSQYF

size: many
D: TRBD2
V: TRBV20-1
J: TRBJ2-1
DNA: TGCAGTGCTAGACTAGCGGGAAGTCTATACAATGAGCAGTTCTTC
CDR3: CSARLAGSLYNEQFF

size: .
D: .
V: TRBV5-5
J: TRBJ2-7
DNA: TGTGCCAGCAGCTTGTCCCCGGGGGAGCCCTACGAGCAGTACTTC
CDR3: CASSLSPGEPYEQYF

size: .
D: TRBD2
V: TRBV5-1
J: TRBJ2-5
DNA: TGCGCCAGCAGCTCGGGACTAGCGAGTGAGACCCAGTACTTC
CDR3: CASSSGLASETQYF